These T cell receptor beta chains were read from a single sample in a study of cytomegalovirus exposure and HLA in healthy donors. Repertoires were generated with immunoSEQ multiplex PCR, while TCRdb's copy carries only in-frame clones and drops some. This repertoire shows hundreds of thousands of clones, 70% found once; its top ten account for about 3%. Material for sequencing was PBMCs. Source of these receptors: a man in his forties in good health and CMV-seropositive. Both conserved end residues are part of each CDR3. D genes are given only for firm matches. Rows give clone size only sometimes, using once, few, many, or a class for an expanded clone.

abundance	v_gene	j_gene	d_gene	CDR3nt	CDR3aa
-	TRBV7-9	TRBJ2-3	-	TGTGCCAGCAGCTTGAGAGTCGATACGCAGTATTTT	CASSLRVDTQYF
-	TRBV6-1	TRBJ2-7	TRBD1	TGTGCCAGCAGATCAGGGGGACAGGGACACGAGCAGTACTTC	CASRSGGQGHEQYF
once	TRBV27	TRBJ2-7	TRBD1	TGTGCCAGCAGTTTATCTCATTGGGGACAGACCGTCTACGAGCAGTACTTC	CASSLSHWGQTVYEQYF
-	TRBV6-4	TRBJ2-1	-	TGTGCCAGCAAGAAATGGCCAGGGGATCCCTACAATGAGCAGTTCTTC	CASKKWPGDPYNEQFF
few	TRBV5-1	TRBJ2-3	-	TGCGCCAGCAGCTTGGCCGTGGCGGCGGACACAGATACGCAGTATTTT	CASSLAVAADTDTQYF
-	TRBV6-5	TRBJ1-1	-	TGTGCCAGCAGTTACGGACAGTCTGAAGCTTTCTTT	CASSYGQSEAFF
-	TRBV4-2	TRBJ2-2	TRBD2	TGTGCCAGCAGCCAAGAGGGATGGGGGGGTACCGGGGAGCTGTTTTTT	CASSQEGWGGTGELFF
-	TRBV18	TRBJ1-2	-	TGTGCCAGCTCACCGGGCACAGGGAGAGGCTACACCTTC	CASSPGTGRGYTF
few	TRBV28	TRBJ2-7	TRBD1	TGTGCCAGCAGTTTTTTGACAGGGGGAACGGGGGAGCAGTACTTC	CASSFLTGGTGEQYF
-	TRBV4-1	TRBJ2-4	-	TGCGCCAGCAGCCAAGTGGGGGGTGGCGTCAAAAACATTCAGTACTTC	CASSQVGGGVKNIQYF
-	TRBV28	TRBJ2-7	-	TGTGCCAGCAGTTTCCCACTGAACCCCTACGAGCAGTACTTC	CASSFPLNPYEQYF
-	TRBV5-4	TRBJ2-1	-	TGTGCCAGCAGCCGGGGGAGCCCTGGGGACTTGGGCAATGAGCAGTTCTTC	CASSRGSPGDLGNEQFF
-	TRBV19	TRBJ2-3	TRBD2	TGTGCCAGCCGGCGGGGGGGCCTCGAAACAGATACGCAGTATTTT	CASRRGGLETDTQYF
-	TRBV6-5	TRBJ2-2	-	TGTGCCAGCAGTTACTCAGCCGACACCGGGGAGCTGTTTTTT	CASSYSADTGELFF
-	TRBV18	TRBJ2-7	-	TGTGCCAGCTCACCAGACAGTACCTACGAGCAGTACTTC	CASSPDSTYEQYF
-	TRBV6-1	TRBJ2-2	-	TGTGCCAGCAGTCCTCTGATTGGCCCCGGGAAGCTGTTTTTT	CASSPLIGPGKLFF
once	TRBV11-2	TRBJ1-6	-	TGTGCCAGCAGCTTAGGAACAGGGACGCCCCTCCACTTT	CASSLGTGTPLHF
-	TRBV7-2	TRBJ1-2	-	TGTGCCAGCAGCAACTTCGACAGAAACTATGGCTACACCTTC	CASSNFDRNYGYTF
few	TRBV2	TRBJ1-1	TRBD1	TGTGCCAGCAGACGGGACAGGAACACTGAAGCTTTCTTT	CASRRDRNTEAFF
-	TRBV6-1	TRBJ2-1	-	TGTGCCAGCAGCCCAGATTTCAATGAGCAGTTCTTC	CASSPDFNEQFF
-	TRBV6-1	TRBJ2-2	TRBD1	TGTGCCAGCCGGGACAGGAAGAACACCGGGGAGCTGTTTTTT	CASRDRKNTGELFF